This passage covers 25 T cell receptor beta chains from one sample sequenced in a study of technical replicates of blood from several donors. Clones were read by immunoSEQ multiplex PCR, and TCRdb kept only the in-frame ones, dropping some. The data show 100,000 or so clones, just over 95% seen once. Source material: T cells isolated from PBMCs. All receptors derive from a human donor in good health.

The chain joins TRBV6-5 to TRBJ1-2; TRBD1 matches at 9 bases. From germline, CDR1 is MNHEY and CDR2 SVGAGI. With 0 bases clipped from V and 8 bases from J, the junction kept 7 bases outside the gene matches. The CDR3 runs 15 residues. Here the CDR3 reads CASSYSNRGQRGYTF. The CDR3 bases are TGTGCCAGCAGTTACTCAAACAGGGGGCAACGAGGCTACACCTTC.

The gene calls are TRBV4-1 and TRBJ2-7, with 8 bases aligning to TRBD1. This CDR3 has 15 amino acids. The germline V gene has CDR1 MGHRA and CDR2 YSYEKL. V trimming: 5 bases; J trimming: 0 bases; junction bases outside the gene matches: 6. DNA of the CDR3: TGCGCCAGCAGCTATGGACAGGGCGTCTCCTACGAGCAGTACTTC. Residues: CASSYGQGVSYEQYF.

As concerns this clone: This sample also contains other DNA sequences that code for the same CDR3. The V and J genes are TRBV5-1 and TRBJ1-4, with a possible D match to TRBD1 (6 bases). The CDR3 runs 14 residues. V was trimmed by 0 bases and J by 5 bases, leaving 8 bases between them. The germline gives CDR1 SGHRS, CDR2 YFSETQ. The DNA for the CDR3 is TGCGCCAGCAGCTTGGGCAGGGGAAATGAAAAACTGTTTTTT. Translation gives CASSLGRGNEKLFF.

The chain joins TRBV7-8 to TRBJ2-7, with a tentative D call TRBD1 (6 bases). The CDR3 is 14 amino acids. Germline values: CDR1 SGHVS, CDR2 FQNEAQ. Trimming removed 2 bases at V and 3 bases at J, with 11 bases between. DNA of the CDR3: TGTGCCAGCAGCTTATTGACAGGAGACTACGAGCAGTACTTC. Translating it yields CASSLLTGDYEQYF.

This chain links TRBV29-1 with TRBJ1-1, with D perhaps TRBD1 (6 bases). Trimming removed 7 bases at V and 4 bases at J, with 13 bases between. The CDR3 runs to 12 residues. Germline V gene data show CDR1 as SQVTM and CDR2 as ANQGSEA. The CDR3 loop reads CSGLGGATEAFF. CDR3 in DNA: TGCAGCGGCTTAGGGGGTGCCACTGAAGCTTTCTTT.

This clone was counted a single time. V and J are TRBV11-2 and TRBJ1-2; maybe TRBD1 (6 bases). V gave up 1 base and J gave up 8 bases, with 20 bases separating them. From germline, CDR1 is SGHAT and CDR2 FQNNGV. The CDR3 loop spans 16 amino acids. The CDR3: CASSLASGAGAFGYTF. Written as DNA, the CDR3 is TGTGCCAGCAGCTTAGCGTCAGGGGCAGGAGCCTTCGGCTACACCTTC.

The chain recombines TRBV6-6 with TRBJ1-4, with D tentatively TRBD1 (5 bases). Germline CDR1 reads MNHNY; CDR2 reads SVGAGI (reference sequence). V shed 2 bases and J shed 0 bases, with 7 bases lying between them. This CDR3 contains 15 residues. Here the CDR3 DNA reads TGTGCCAGCAGTTACGGGGGGACAACTAATGAAAAACTGTTTTTT. It translates to CASSYGGTTNEKLFF.

The chain is built from TRBV21-1 and TRBJ1-2. TRBV21-1 is annotated as a pseudogene. The CDR3 consists of 19 residues. CDR3 amino acids: CASSKVPGRVGSGGYGYTF. In nucleotides, the CDR3 is TGTGCCAGCAGCAAAGTCCCGGGTCGGGTAGGCTCGGGGGGATATGGCTACACCTTC.

This chain connects TRBV5-6 to TRBJ1-2, with D unresolved. V lost 6 bases, J lost 6 bases, and 12 bases lay in between. From germline, CDR1 is SGHDT and CDR2 YYEEEE. This CDR3 has 12 amino acids. The CDR3 here is CASISRGDGYTF. CDR3 nucleotides: TGTGCCAGCATCTCCAGAGGCGATGGCTACACCTTC.

The gene calls are TRBV28 and TRBJ2-1, with 10 bases matching TRBD2. CDR1 is MDHEN and CDR2 is SYDVKM in the germline V gene. CDR3 length: 14 amino acids. J lost 6 bases, V lost 10 bases, and 9 bases had no gene match. The CDR3 DNA reads TGTGCCATCACAACTAGCGGGGCTATCAATGAGCAGTTCTTC. It is translated as CAITTSGAINEQFF. The full variable domain, with the rest looked up from reference TRBV28 and TRBJ2-1, is DVKVTQSSRYLVKRTGEKVFLECVQDMDHENMFWYRQDPGLGLRLIYFSYDVKMKEKGDIPEGYSVSREKKERFSLILESASTNQTSMYLCAITTSGAINEQFFGPGTRLTVL.

The chain carries TRBV10-3 and TRBJ1-2; D is undetermined. Germline CDR1 ENHRY, CDR2 SYGVKD. The V end lost 0 bases, the J end lost 1 base, and 6 bases lay between the germline ends. The CDR3 is 14 residues long. The CDR3 DNA sequence: TGTGCCATCAGTGAGTCGGCAGTTAACTATGGCTACACCTTC. Amino acids: CAISESAVNYGYTF.

The CDR3 coding sequence is TGTGCCAGCAGTCCCCTTATAGCCGACGAGCAGTACTTC. It is translated as CASSPLIADEQYF. V is TRBV7-9 and J is TRBJ2-7; D ambiguous. The germline V gene encodes CDR1 SEHNR and CDR2 FQNEAQ (reference sequence). Trimming took off 6 bases at V and 5 bases at J, with 14 bases between the two ends. The CDR3 extends over 13 amino acids.

The rearrangement links TRBV5-4 to TRBJ2-3; 13 bases are a match to TRBD2. With V trimmed by 3 bases and J by 5 bases, 9 bases remained unmatched. The CDR3 spans 17 residues. From germline, CDR1 is SGHNT and CDR2 YYREEE (reference sequence). The DNA of the CDR3 is TGTGCCAGCAGCTCCACTAGCGGGAGGGCCCCGGTAGATACGCAGTATTTT. This translates into CASSSTSGRAPVDTQYF. The whole variable domain, remainder taken from reference TRBV5-4 and TRBJ2-3, is ETGVTQSPTHLIKTRGQQVTLRCSSQSGHNTVSWYQQALGQGPQFIFQYYREEENGRGNFPPRFSGLQFPNYSSELNVNALELDDSALYLCASSSTSGRAPVDTQYFGPGTRLTVL.

The gene calls are TRBV19 and TRBJ2-1; D unclear. V lost 1 base and J lost 14, with 12 bases in between. The length of the CDR3 is 12 residues. Germline values: CDR1 LNHDA, CDR2 SQIVND (reference sequence). CDR3 DNA: TGTGCCAGTAGTATAGGGCCCCACCGGGAGTTCTTC. This translates into CASSIGPHREFF.

This chain links TRBV10-3 with TRBJ1-1; 7 positions match TRBD1. CDR3 length equals 14 residues. Trimming cost V 9 bases and J 7 bases; bases outside gene matches: 14. Germline CDR1 and CDR2: ENHRY and SYGVKD. The CDR3: CAIVSGTEHFEAFF. CDR3 coding DNA: TGTGCCATTGTCTCCGGGACAGAACACTTTGAAGCTTTCTTT.

This sequence joins TRBV11-2 and TRBJ1-3, with 7 bases fitting TRBD1. V trimming: 3 bases; J trimming: 2 bases; junction bases outside the gene matches: 1. From germline, CDR1 is SGHAT and CDR2 FQNNGV. The CDR3 runs 14 residues. In DNA, the CDR3 is TGTGCCAGCAGCTTGACAGGGACTGGAAACACCATATATTTT. Translating gives CASSLTGTGNTIYF.

This clone appeared a single time. V and J are TRBV7-2 and TRBJ2-7, with 7 nucleotides matching TRBD1. Germline V gene sequence: CDR1 SGHTA, CDR2 FQGNSA. V dropped 5 bases and J dropped 0; count of bases not matched to a gene: 7. The CDR3 sequence is 15 residues long. CDR3 protein: CASSPTRDSSYEQYF. CDR3 nucleotide sequence: TGTGCCAGCAGCCCCACTAGGGACAGCTCCTACGAGCAGTACTTC.

This chain connects TRBV29-1 to TRBJ1-2; TRBD1 aligns across 9 bases. The CDR3 extends over 13 amino acids. V lost 6 bases, J lost 3 bases, and 5 bases stayed unmatched. Germline V gene lookup returns CDR1 SQVTM and CDR2 ANQGSEA. As DNA, the CDR3 is TGCAGCGTGACGGACAGGGGCGACTATGGCTACACCTTC. Protein product: CSVTDRGDYGYTF. The complete variable domain, with remaining parts taken from reference TRBV29-1 and TRBJ1-2, reads SAVISQKPSRDICQRGTSLTIQCQVDSQVTMMFWYRQQPGQSLTLIATANQGSEATYESGFVIDKFPISRPNLTFSTLTVSNMSPEDSSIYLCSVTDRGDYGYTFGSGTRLTVV.

The chain carries TRBV7-6 and TRBJ2-3, with D possibly matching TRBD2 (7 bases). CDR1 is SGHVS, CDR2 FNYEAQ, per germline. The germline V and J ends were trimmed by 3 bases and 2 bases, with 12 bases remaining between them. The CDR3 sequence is 15 residues long. The chain's CDR3 is CASSFFGGATDTQYF. CDR3 coding DNA: TGTGCCAGCAGCTTCTTTGGGGGGGCCACAGATACGCAGTATTTT. The variable domain in full, completed from reference TRBV7-6 and TRBJ2-3, reads GAGVSQSPRYKVTKRGQDVALRCDPISGHVSLYWYRQALGQGPEFLTYFNYEAQQDKSGLPNDRFSAERPEGSISTLTIQRTEQRDSAMYRCASSFFGGATDTQYFGPGTRLTVL.

V is TRBV28 and J is TRBJ2-7, with a possible D match to TRBD1 (5 bases). V dropped 1 base and J dropped 6 bases, with 16 bases sitting between them. Germline V gene sequence: CDR1 MDHEN, CDR2 SYDVKM. This CDR3 is built from 15 residues. The CDR3 sequence: CASSLSQAGSGEQYF. CDR3 coding DNA: TGTGCCAGCAGTTTATCACAGGCCGGTTCCGGCGAGCAGTACTTC.

The rearrangement uses TRBV5-6 and TRBJ2-5; 11 positions match TRBD2. CDR3 size: 16 residues. Germline trimming cut 0 bases from V and 5 bases from J; bases unmatched to any gene: 6. The germline CDR1 and CDR2 sequences are SGHDT and YYEEEE. Here the CDR3 reads CASSLVLAGVGETQYF. In nucleotides, the CDR3 is TGTGCCAGCAGCTTGGTACTAGCGGGAGTGGGGGAGACCCAGTACTTC.

The CDR3 DNA reads TGTGCCAGCAGCTTAGACTGGACAGGGGGCATTATCTACGAGCAGTACTTC. Its translation: CASSLDWTGGIIYEQYF. This rearrangement joins TRBV7-8 to TRBJ2-7; 11 bases are shared with TRBD1. CDR1 is SGHVS and CDR2 is FQNEAQ in the germline V gene. Unmatched junction bases numbered 8, after V lost 1 base and J lost 3 bases. The CDR3 spans 17 residues.

The chain couples TRBV2 to TRBJ1-1; D unclear. This CDR3 is 13 amino acids long. Germline lookup yields CDR1 SNHLY and CDR2 FYNNEI. V lost 6 bases, J lost 5 bases, and 13 bases lay in between. The CDR3 protein is CASREGLTTEAFF. CDR3 nucleotides: TGTGCCAGCAGGGAGGGCCTAACAACTGAAGCTTTCTTT.

J is TRBJ1-5 and V is TRBV28; no clear D gene. Germline CDR1 reads MDHEN; CDR2 reads SYDVKM. V was pared by 4 bases and J by 5 bases, with 6 bases between. This CDR3 contains 12 residues. CDR3 sequence (DNA): TGTGCCAGCAGTTATATATATCAGCCCCAGCATTTT. It is translated as CASSYIYQPQHF.

The CDR3 DNA follows: TGCAGCGTTGGGGGACAGGACTCCTACGAGCAGTACTTC. It specifies CSVGGQDSYEQYF. This rearrangement joins TRBV29-1 to TRBJ2-7; 8 bases line up with TRBD1. J lost 0 bases, V lost 4 bases, and 2 bases had no gene match. The germline gives CDR1 SQVTM, CDR2 ANQGSEA. This CDR3 spans 13 amino acids.